This record covers a single T cell receptor beta chain. Its antigen is not known. It was second doses at about 4 or about 12 weeks that were pooled. The CDR3 is 13 amino acids. Trimming took 0 bases from V and 5 from J, leaving 6 bases between them. The germline CDR1 and CDR2 sequences are SGDLS and YYNGEE. Here immunoSEQ multiplex PCR was the method, and the copy in TCRdb shows in-frame clones only, minus some. The sample lists 100,000 to 150,000 clones, approximately 92% occurring once. This sample was included in a study of T cell responses to AZD1222 COVID-19 vaccine. Study-wide results and caveats: Vaccine-related CD4 TCRs covered spike, predominating at 160-218 and 743-854. A reported finding is that nearly half of spike-specific TCRs target unmutated variant regions.

The sequence came from an adult who received the AZD1222 COVID-19 vaccine. V is TRBV9 and J is TRBJ2-1; no clear D. Sample: peripheral blood, taken 28 days after the second AZD1222 dose. CDR3 nucleotides: TGTGCCAGCAGCGTAGACGGTCACAATGAGCAGTTCTTC. It translates to CASSVDGHNEQFF. Variable domain in full (rest from reference TRBV9 and TRBJ2-1): DSGVTQTPKHLITATGQRVTLRCSPRSGDLSVYWYQQSLDQGLQFLIQYYNGEERAKGNILERFSAQQFPDLHSELNLSSLELGDSALYFCASSVDGHNEQFFGPGTRLTVL.